Listed below are T cell receptor beta chains from one sample, sequenced in a study of blood T cell repertoires in COVID-19. The method was immunoSEQ multiplex PCR; TCRdb's version includes in-frame clones alone and lacks a portion of them. This table holds some 210,000 clones, roughly 77% found once. The sequenced sample was PBMCs or T cells enriched from blood (not recorded which). These TCRs come from a man aged 40-49 years who had recovered from COVID-19. CDR3s leave out the opening cysteine and the closing phenylalanine or tryptophan. The D gene is left open where the match is weak.

V gene: TRBV30
D gene: TRBD1
J gene: TRBJ1-2
CDR3 protein: AWTLRTGRVYGYT

V gene: TRBV7-6
D gene: TRBD2
J gene: TRBJ2-1
CDR3 protein: ASSRSGSSYNEQF

V gene: TRBV5-1
D gene: TRBD2
J gene: TRBJ2-3
CDR3 protein: ASSLGASGRVTDTQY

V gene: TRBV12-3/TRBV12-4
D gene: TRBD1
J gene: TRBJ1-2
CDR3 protein: AVKQGVSGYT

V gene: TRBV3-1/TRBV3-2
D gene: TRBD2
J gene: TRBJ2-1
CDR3 protein: ASSQGTSGYYNEQF

V gene: TRBV14
D gene: -
J gene: TRBJ1-3
CDR3 protein: ASSEGRRRSGNTIY

V gene: TRBV9
D gene: TRBD2
J gene: TRBJ2-1
CDR3 protein: ASSVVGTSGMPGEQF

V gene: TRBV5-3
D gene: -
J gene: TRBJ1-2
CDR3 protein: ARSDGWVLRLGYT

V gene: TRBV7-9
D gene: -
J gene: TRBJ1-3
CDR3 protein: ASSLRQTGGSGNTIY

V gene: TRBV9
D gene: TRBD2
J gene: TRBJ2-5
CDR3 protein: ASSEKLAGLQETQY

V gene: TRBV18
D gene: -
J gene: TRBJ1-1
CDR3 protein: ASSPRQDMNTEAF

V gene: TRBV30
D gene: -
J gene: TRBJ1-5
CDR3 protein: AWRYRFGGNQPQH

V gene: TRBV19
D gene: TRBD2
J gene: TRBJ2-7
CDR3 protein: ASSINSGRITYEQY

V gene: TRBV30
D gene: -
J gene: TRBJ1-4
CDR3 protein: AWRLGHRFNEKLF

V gene: TRBV30
D gene: -
J gene: TRBJ2-1
CDR3 protein: AWSATGLIYNEQF

V gene: TRBV3-1/TRBV3-2
D gene: -
J gene: TRBJ1-5
CDR3 protein: ASSQGLPYSNQPQH

V gene: TRBV29-1
D gene: -
J gene: TRBJ2-7
CDR3 protein: SVDGREYPYEQY

V gene: TRBV24-1
D gene: TRBD2
J gene: TRBJ2-1
CDR3 protein: ATSDFSSWGSGVNEQF

V gene: TRBV19
D gene: TRBD2
J gene: TRBJ2-7
CDR3 protein: ASSLGTSGTYEQY

V gene: TRBV7-3
D gene: TRBD1
J gene: TRBJ1-1
CDR3 protein: ASSSYPELTGPTEAF

V gene: TRBV19
D gene: -
J gene: TRBJ1-5
CDR3 protein: ASGTGSRRPNQPQH

V gene: TRBV9
D gene: TRBD1
J gene: TRBJ1-2
CDR3 protein: ASSVDRGLNYGYT

V gene: TRBV6-5
D gene: TRBD1
J gene: TRBJ2-7
CDR3 protein: ASGTTGSYEQY

V gene: TRBV15
D gene: -
J gene: TRBJ1-6
CDR3 protein: ATSRTYNSPLH

V gene: TRBV6-5
D gene: TRBD1
J gene: TRBJ1-2
CDR3 protein: ASRLGQAYGYT

V gene: TRBV15
D gene: -
J gene: TRBJ1-3
CDR3 protein: ATSTGHGASGNTIY

V gene: TRBV24-1
D gene: TRBD1
J gene: TRBJ2-3
CDR3 protein: AVRPRDSSTDTQY

V gene: TRBV27
D gene: TRBD1
J gene: TRBJ1-2
CDR3 protein: ASSPGTGGVGGYT

V gene: TRBV27
D gene: TRBD1
J gene: TRBJ1-4
CDR3 protein: ASSFSGTARLF

V gene: TRBV5-1
D gene: -
J gene: TRBJ1-2
CDR3 protein: ASSSQINYGYT

V gene: TRBV12-3/TRBV12-4
D gene: -
J gene: TRBJ1-5
CDR3 protein: ASSFGEDQPQH

V gene: TRBV5-1
D gene: TRBD1
J gene: TRBJ1-2
CDR3 protein: ASSPQGDVGGGGYT

V gene: TRBV19
D gene: TRBD1
J gene: TRBJ2-6
CDR3 protein: ASSAQGDGSGANVLT

V gene: TRBV19
D gene: TRBD2
J gene: TRBJ2-1
CDR3 protein: ASRRTSGSLDEQF

V gene: TRBV7-8
D gene: -
J gene: TRBJ2-5
CDR3 protein: ASSFSPAQY

V gene: TRBV29-1
D gene: TRBD1
J gene: TRBJ1-2
CDR3 protein: SPWDRNYGYT

V gene: TRBV9
D gene: TRBD1
J gene: TRBJ1-5
CDR3 protein: ASSLGTGVMEPQH

V gene: TRBV18
D gene: -
J gene: TRBJ2-1
CDR3 protein: ASSPTTGYNEQF

V gene: TRBV19
D gene: TRBD1
J gene: TRBJ2-3
CDR3 protein: ASLGQGSVTQY

V gene: TRBV28
D gene: TRBD1
J gene: TRBJ1-4
CDR3 protein: ASSFGGTGDEKLF

V gene: TRBV5-1
D gene: TRBD2
J gene: TRBJ2-3
CDR3 protein: ASSLAGTSGSRVGTDTQY

V gene: TRBV27
D gene: -
J gene: TRBJ2-7
CDR3 protein: ASSLEGQGSYEQY

V gene: TRBV9
D gene: TRBD2
J gene: TRBJ2-3
CDR3 protein: ASSVEAAGGRAQY

V gene: TRBV4-1
D gene: -
J gene: TRBJ1-2
CDR3 protein: ASSQEERTSYGYT

V gene: TRBV29-1
D gene: TRBD2
J gene: TRBJ2-1
CDR3 protein: SADGLAGAEQF

V gene: TRBV18
D gene: TRBD1
J gene: TRBJ2-2
CDR3 protein: ASSPGVRDRPDLNTGELF

V gene: TRBV10-3
D gene: -
J gene: TRBJ1-2
CDR3 protein: AISEERQNYGYT

V gene: TRBV6-5
D gene: -
J gene: TRBJ2-7
CDR3 protein: ASTPGLYSYEQY

V gene: TRBV11-2
D gene: -
J gene: TRBJ1-2
CDR3 protein: ASSLDGLYGYT

V gene: TRBV4-1
D gene: -
J gene: TRBJ2-7
CDR3 protein: ASSQDAGVLYEQY

V gene: TRBV6-5
D gene: TRBD1
J gene: TRBJ2-7
CDR3 protein: ASRQGGHSYEQY

V gene: TRBV20-1
D gene: -
J gene: TRBJ1-2
CDR3 protein: SASPRVRTANTGVGYT

V gene: TRBV5-4
D gene: TRBD1
J gene: TRBJ2-2
CDR3 protein: ASERTGVTNTGELF

V gene: TRBV5-4
D gene: -
J gene: TRBJ2-2
CDR3 protein: ASSLGSWRDTGELF

V gene: TRBV5-1
D gene: TRBD1
J gene: TRBJ2-1
CDR3 protein: ASSLGPGQGSNEQF